Reported below is one T cell receptor beta chain. The target of this receptor is not known. Qualities for individual bases were not recorded, and no much larger clone is one base off. In total, 630 or so healthy bone marrow donors made up the cohort. At the time of sampling, all cohort members were nominally healthy, though unrecorded immune exposures were likely present. The donor was CMV seropositive and belonged to the group of 250 to 350 seropositive cohort members. Every donor gave a peripheral blood sample, and the peripheral blood mononuclear cells from that sample were used for TCR beta sequencing. The Qiagen DNeasy Blood Extraction Kit was used to extract genomic DNA from the blood cell samples. The data originate from a study of cytomegalovirus exposure and HLA in healthy donors (dated by TCRdb to 2016 to 2017). About the full investigation: An earlier analysis of several hundred of the donors reported about 280 Gb of sequence data and roughly 120 million unique TCR beta sequences obtained from around 190 million T cells. Across 398 genotyped donors of the cohort, an average of about 200,000 unique TCR beta nucleotide sequences per donor were sequenced, and around 20% of those sequences were non-productive. A later analysis re-examined previously published TCR beta repertoires from around 670 donors and added high-resolution HLA genotyping to investigate patterns of TCR occurrence. In an earlier analysis of around 540 of the donors, high-throughput TCR beta sequencing was used to judge whether each TCR beta V gene segment behaved as functional or pseudogenic. All discovery cohort repertoires had been generated on a single sequencing platform. The study aimed to test whether signatures of past pathogen exposure could be identified by cataloging public T cell receptors. An early release that covered roughly 600 HLA-typed donors contained approximately 300 gigabases of sequencing data and 85 million to 100 million unique TCR sequences. Alongside the repertoire data, information on donor age, sex, ethnicity and CMV serostatus was compiled. Rather than drawing on any new phenotypic data, the later analysis identified candidate immune exposures from TCR beta sequences and the way those sequences occurred across donors. HLA typing covered class I and class II loci at four-digit resolution. Genome-wide SNP genotypes for about 65% of the 666 donors were used in a later genetic analysis, which treated that subset as a discovery cohort. The number of donors typed differed by locus, with about 629-630 for A, B, C, DRB1 and DQB1, around 500 for DQA1, about 610 for DPA1, and under 490 for DPB1. High-throughput TCR immunosequencing, statistical association of individual TCRs with disease status, and machine learning were combined to predict cytomegalovirus infection status. Because of strong linkage in the cohort, five DR-DQ haplotypes were treated as single units for association and clustering. A separate validation cohort of some 130 different subjects was used in addition to the approximately 670-subject first cohort. Of the roughly 400 genotyped donors, 81% fell in the genetic ancestry cluster associated with self-reported Caucasian donors. The study used immunosequencing to profile the T cell repertoires of hundreds of subjects and linked those repertoires to cytomegalovirus serostatus.

Points the paper makes about the study in general: In vitro tests confirmed that a few of the cytomegalovirus-associated TCR beta chains recognize cytomegalovirus antigens. While some public TCRs were present in many individuals, most TCR sequences turned up only very rarely across donors. Only TCR beta chains were sequenced in this cohort, and the absence of alpha or paired-chain data limited detectable features. V-gene and J-gene trimming of TCR beta chains was associated with a missense DCLRE1C variant in a later genetic analysis, and the association was replicated in an independent cohort. In a later analysis, several top co-occurrence clusters were reported to appear linked to parvovirus B19, influenza, CMV and Epstein-Barr virus. Linkage disequilibrium might explain the correlated functional status among segregating V segments, but an unknown experimental factor could not be ruled out. In an earlier analysis of approximately 590 of the donors, most TCR beta V segments appeared in productive rearrangements about 90% or about 30% of the time, broadly matching IMGT annotations. The study gave a list of under 200 TCR beta chains associated with cytomegalovirus. Compared with the approximately 670-donor mean, donors in an Asian-associated ancestry cluster had fewer N-insertions in productive TCRs, according to a later genetic analysis. According to a later analysis, TCR association rates differed among HLA loci, with DRB1 alleles showing the most associated TCRs and HLA-C alleles showing the fewest. The only immune exposure information available for the cohort was CMV serostatus. A cluster of highly shared sequence variants was judged likely to be a technical artifact of the sequencing pipeline. Assigning TCR associations to individual alleles was difficult when HLA alleles, especially DR and DQ, strongly co-occurred. The presence/absence analyses assumed that sequencing depth was roughly uniform across donors, and that assumption may not be true. A later analysis found that most CMV-associated TCR beta chains appeared HLA-restricted, with HLA associations seemingly driven largely by CMV exposure. The earlier analysis of 587 of the donors excluded roughly 17 rarely observed V segments, including chromosome 9 orphons, because counts were too low. Cytomegalovirus status was reported to be diagnosed by the classifier with high specificity and sensitivity in both the original and validation cohorts. Some IMGT-functional V segments, including TRBV6-2 and TRBV6-3, could not be distinguished by the 87-base-pair reads and were therefore excluded. In a later analysis, HLA-associated TCR beta chains were found to be more clonally expanded and to have lower generation probabilities than equally common non-associated chains. The authors suggested that the approach could potentially be extended to other disease states and immunological phenotypes. Because HLA typing was missing for some donors at each locus, association tests included only the typed subset. A further reported finding was that TCR beta sequences accurately predicted the HLA-A and HLA-B alleles for most subjects in the first cohort. At a false discovery rate of 0.05, a later analysis linked around 17,000 TCR beta sequences to specific HLA alleles.

The germline V gene specifies SGHRS as CDR1 and YFSETQ as CDR2. Germline trimming: 4 bases from V, 7 bases from J; junction bases outside gene matches: 6. The CDR3 holds 16 amino acids from the cysteine to the phenylalanine. CDR3 DNA only is kept here, 48 bases in frame from base 1. The library was prepared using the immunoSEQ multiplex PCR assay. For the multiplex PCR, a mixture combining 60 forward primers for TCR Vbeta segments and 13 reverse primers for TCR Jbeta segments was used. The CDR3 region of rearranged TCR beta genes was amplified from genomic DNA by a multiplex PCR assay. The amplified TCR beta libraries were sequenced on the Illumina HiSeq System as 87-base-pair reads. In the paper's pipeline: A later analysis counted approximately 76 million unique TCR beta chains across the 670 or so repertoires, and roughly 9.9 million of these chains were shared by at least two donors. Raw reads were error-corrected and collapsed into unique sequences by a nearest-neighbor algorithm in which closely related sequences were merged to remove PCR and sequencing errors. V, D and J gene segments were assigned by aligning CDR3 sequences to IMGT reference sequences. For a sequence to be retained, at least a six-nucleotide match to both a V gene segment and a J gene segment was required. A rearrangement was called productive if the CDR3 had no stop codons and remained in frame with V and J, and every other rearrangement was called non-productive. CDR3 was defined by IMGT convention, running from the second conserved V-encoded cysteine to the conserved J-encoded phenylalanine. The earlier analysis of more than 450 of the donors excluded sequences that lacked an unambiguous match to a single V gene segment. An earlier analysis of 587 of the donors called V segments functional above 56.7% productive rearrangements and segregating when the between-donor standard deviation exceeded 5%. A statistical classification framework was built to diagnose cytomegalovirus status from the catalog of TCR beta chain sequences. V and J gene assignment, in a later analysis, came from comparing TCR nucleotide sequences with IMGT/GENE-DB human TR gene sequences. The TCRdist pipeline was used in a later analysis to assign CDR3 sequences and most-parsimonious VDJ recombination scenarios. In a later analysis, each TCR beta chain was defined by its CDR3 amino acid sequence together with its V-gene family, and reads without a unique V-gene family were excluded. A later analysis removed several hundred highly shared, low-generation-probability nucleotide sequences to deal with suspected cross-contamination and a sequencing artifact. In a later analysis, a clonal expansion index was calculated for each public chain from normalized within-repertoire ranks of inferred template counts. Generation probabilities in a later analysis came from a VDJ recombination model fitted to out-of-frame rearrangements, and those results were checked against IGoR. In a later analysis, hypergeometric tests were used to score TCR-TCR, TCR-HLA and TCR-CMV co-occurrence, with a repertoire-size bias correction applied to TCR pairs. A later analysis estimated false discovery rates by permuting HLA or CMV assignments 20 times. In a later analysis, co-occurring TCRs were grouped using DBSCAN, and TCRdist sequence similarity was added for clustering within HLA-allele-positive subsets. Repertoires with fewer than 30,000 or more than 120,000 public chains were left out of co-occurrence clustering, as were five repertoires with anomalous nucleotide sharing. Sourced from immuneACCESS, this table was stored by TCRdb with only in-frame sequences that have V and J called. A share of the clones is absent; for the studies checked, an unresolved V gene accounts for under half, and the remainder has no known explanation. V, J and clone size reflect that table, while D and trimming were determined from the DNA. The sample has around 140,000 clones on record, about 80% of them singletons. The ten largest make up around an eighth of the sample.

This TCR was recovered from a man aged 40-50 years in good health and CMV-seropositive. The sample comprised PBMCs. The V and J segments used are TRBV5-1 and TRBJ2-2; 14 middle bases align to TRBD2. The sequence in DNA is TGCGCCAGCAGCCTGGGACTAGCGGGAGAGATCGGGGAGCTGTTTTTT. This gives the protein CASSLGLAGEIGELFF.